A single sample is the source of the 30 T cell receptor beta chains below, sequenced in a study of Graves' ophthalmopathy and Graves' hyperthyroidism. The study amplified TCR beta CDR3 regions using RNA transcripts. HTBI-primed RT-PCR formed the first round, and a multiplex PCR formed the second. MiXCR was run by TCRdb on the multiplex PCR reads, yielding one entry per CDR3 protein. The sample records over a million distinct CDR3 sequences, about 35% being singletons. The sequencing sample was made of peripheral blood or thyroid tissue (not recorded which). These TCRs come from an adult man with Graves' hyperthyroidism.

The V call is TRBV15, the J call TRBJ2-7; D remains unclear. This CDR3 has 14 residues. V lost 10 bases and J 3 bases, leaving 19 bases between the germline ends. Per the germline V gene, CDR1 is LNHNV and CDR2 is YYDKDF (reference sequence). CDR3 loop: CASMAGRFGYEQYF. CDR3 nucleotides: TGTGCCAGCATGGCAGGCCGCTTTGGCTACGAGCAGTACTTC.

V and J are TRBV7-6 and TRBJ1-1; the D gene is possibly TRBD1 (6 bases). The germline gives CDR1 SGHVS, CDR2 FNYEAQ. V gave up 7 bases and J gave up 7 bases, with 19 bases separating them. The CDR3 has 14 amino acids. CDR3 nucleotides: TGTGCCAGCACCGACACCGGGACAATCGTTGAAGCTTTCTTT. Protein sequence: CASTDTGTIVEAFF.

The chain has TRBV10-3 and TRBJ2-5; no reliable D call. Germline V gene data show CDR1 as ENHRY and CDR2 as SYGVKD. The CDR3 is made up of 13 amino acids. V was trimmed by 6 bases and J by 4 bases, leaving 12 bases between them. CDR3 nucleotides: TGTGCCATCAGCACGAAGGGTTTAGAGACCCAGTACTTC. This codes for CAISTKGLETQYF.

This clonotype showed up just a few times. This chain connects TRBV15 to TRBJ2-2, with D possibly TRBD2 on 5 matching bases. This CDR3 has 15 amino acids. CDR1 and CDR2 (germline): LNHNV, YYDKDF (reference sequence). V lost 7 bases to trimming and J lost 1 base, with 13 bases between them. This chain's CDR3 is CATKEGWRNTGELFF. The CDR3 DNA reads TGTGCCACCAAAGAGGGTTGGCGGAACACCGGGGAGCTGTTTTTT.

This clonotype showed up many times. The CDR3 region is CASSLSGTSGGQETQYF. CDR3 DNA sequence: TGTGCCAGCAGCTTATCCGGGACTAGCGGAGGCCAAGAGACCCAGTACTTC. The J gene is TRBJ2-5, the V gene TRBV7-9; 11 bases are shared with TRBD2. Germline V gene data show CDR1 as SEHNR and CDR2 as FQNEAQ (reference sequence). The J segment lost 1 base and the V segment lost 2 bases, leaving 6 bases of the junction unmatched. This CDR3 contains 17 residues.

This clonotype was counted at least ten times. This chain connects TRBV2 to TRBJ2-2; TRBD2 matches 7 bases. Trimming took 6 bases from V and 8 from J; bases not matched to a gene: 9. This CDR3 region has 14 residues. Germline values: CDR1 SNHLY, CDR2 FYNNEI. The CDR3 sequence: CASRPSTSLGELFF. CDR3 DNA: TGTGCCAGCAGACCTTCGACTAGCTTGGGGGAGCTGTTTTTT.

In its sample, this clonotype was seen many times. V usage is TRBV9 and J usage is TRBJ1-1; D gene uncertain. The CDR3 spans 15 residues. V lost 4 bases to trimming and J lost 2 bases, with 15 bases between them. Germline CDR1 and CDR2: SGDLS and YYNGEE. Here the CDR3 DNA reads TGTGCCAGCAGCATACCAGACGGCCGAAACACTGAAGCTTTCTTT. Translation: CASSIPDGRNTEAFF. Full variable domain (remainder filled in from reference TRBV9 and TRBJ1-1): DSGVTQTPKHLITATGQRVTLRCSPRSGDLSVYWYQQSLDQGLQFLIQYYNGEERAKGNILERFSAQQFPDLHSELNLSSLELGDSALYFCASSIPDGRNTEAFFGQGTRLTVV.

This clonotype was counted between two and nine times. The rearrangement links TRBV3-1 to TRBJ2-7; no definite D call. The CDR3 contains 14 residues. V dropped 1 base and J dropped 4 bases, with 11 bases sitting between them. The V gene's germline CDR1 is LGHDT and CDR2 YNNKEL (reference sequence). The chain's CDR3 is CASSQGNKLYEQYF. CDR3 sequence (DNA): TGTGCCAGCAGCCAAGGGAACAAACTTTACGAGCAGTACTTC.

Here the CDR3 reads CASSRTDLVTEAFF. The CDR3 region has the DNA TGTGCCAGCAGTCGGACAGACTTAGTCACTGAAGCTTTCTTT. The chain links TRBV6-2 or TRBV6-3 to TRBJ1-1; D is possibly TRBD1 (6 bases). The CDR3 contains 14 residues. From germline, CDR1 is MNHEY and CDR2 SVGEGT. Trimming took 5 bases from V and 4 from J, leaving 14 bases between them.

The chain carries TRBV25-1 and TRBJ2-6, with TRBD1 identical over 9 bases. Germline V gene data show CDR1 as MGHDK and CDR2 as SYGVNS. Unmatched junction bases numbered 3, after V lost 8 bases and J lost 4 bases. The CDR3 contains 14 residues. Written as DNA, the CDR3 is TGTGCCAGCCCAGGACAGGGGGGGGCCAACGTCCTGACTTTC. Translation: CASPGQGGANVLTF.

The chain combines TRBV28 with TRBJ1-2; no clear D. The germline gives CDR1 MDHEN, CDR2 SYDVKM. Deletions cut 7 bases from V and 4 bases from J, with 10 bases between. This CDR3 region has 12 residues. CDR3 coding DNA: TGTGCCAGCACCGACCTGTCCTATGGCTACACCTTC. Its protein is CASTDLSYGYTF.

The rearrangement uses TRBV20-1 and TRBJ2-2, with 7 nucleotides matching TRBD1. Germline V gene lookup returns CDR1 DFQATT and CDR2 SNEGSKA (reference sequence). The J segment lost 3 bases and the V segment lost 8 bases, leaving 0 bases of the junction unmatched. The CDR3 totals 11 residues. Here the CDR3 DNA reads TGCAGTACAGGGGACACCGGGGAGCTGTTTTTT. It specifies CSTGDTGELFF.

This clonotype was picked up many times. The chain is built from TRBV5-1 and TRBJ1-6; D not certain. Looked up from germline, CDR1 is SGHRS and CDR2 is YFSETQ. Trimming removed 4 bases from V and 3 bases from J, with 5 bases in between. The CDR3 is 13 amino acids. The CDR3 DNA reads as TGCGCCAGCAGCCGCAACTATAATTCACCCCTCCACTTT. It is translated as CASSRNYNSPLHF. Together with reference TRBV5-1 and TRBJ1-6, the CDR3 gives the full variable domain: KAGVTQTPRYLIKTRGQQVTLSCSPISGHRSVSWYQQTPGQGLQFLFEYFSETQRNKGNFPGRFSGRQFSNSRSEMNVSTLELGDSALYLCASSRNYNSPLHFGNGTRLTVT.

For this clonotype: This could be a read error, since a much larger clone is one nucleotide away. CDR3 amino acids: CATSGGTEPTDTQYF. In DNA, the CDR3 is TGTGCCACCAGTGGGGGGACAGAGCCCACAGATACGCAGTATTTT. The chain recombines TRBV10-3 with TRBJ2-3; a possible D gene is TRBD1 (7 bases). In germline, CDR1 is ENHRY, CDR2 SYGVKD. The CDR3 contains 15 residues.

This clonotype has only a few counts. The genes are TRBV12-3 or TRBV12-4 and TRBJ2-5, with D perhaps TRBD2 (6 bases). V lost 9 bases and J 2 bases, leaving 10 bases between the germline ends. This CDR3 is built from 12 residues. CDR3 DNA: TGTGCCAGTTCGGGACTTCAAGAGACCCAGTACTTC. Translating it yields CASSGLQETQYF.

This chain uses TRBV18 with TRBJ2-5; TRBD1 matches at 10 bases. The CDR3 is 15 amino acids. The germline gives CDR1 KGHSH, CDR2 LQKENI. Trimming took 4 bases from V and 2 from J; bases not matched to a gene: 4. The CDR3 nucleotides are TGTGCCAGCTCACGACAGGGGGCTAATCAAGAGACCCAGTACTTC. Translated, it gives CASSRQGANQETQYF. Based on the CDR3 plus reference TRBV18 and TRBJ2-5, the full variable domain is NAGVMQNPRHLVRRRGQEARLRCSPMKGHSHVYWYRQLPEEGLKFMVYLQKENIIDESGMPKERFSAEFPKEGPSILRIQQVVRGDSAAYFCASSRQGANQETQYFGPGTRLLVL.

The DNA of the CDR3 is TGCAGCGTTCTAACGACAGGACTGAACACTGAAGCTTTCTTT. Translating it yields CSVLTTGLNTEAFF. This sequence joins TRBV29-1 and TRBJ1-1; D possibly corresponds to TRBD1 (6 bases). CDR1 is SQVTM and CDR2 is ANQGSEA in the germline V gene. The CDR3 sequence is 14 residues long. V lost 5 bases and J 0 bases, leaving 13 bases between the germline ends.

The chain recombines TRBV2 with TRBJ2-5; D is ambiguous. This CDR3 is built from 13 residues. The ends were cut back, 4 bases at V and 0 bases at J, with 6 bases in the middle. CDR1 and CDR2 from the germline V gene are SNHLY and FYNNEI. The CDR3 loop is CASSVGNQETQYF. CDR3 coding DNA: TGTGCCAGCAGTGTGGGAAACCAAGAGACCCAGTACTTC.

Regarding this clonotype: Germline is not matched at one junction end, which may reflect a read error. The chain joins TRBV4-1 to TRBJ2-6; TRBD2 matches at 7 bases. The length of the CDR3 is 17 residues. Germline CDR1 reads MGHRA; CDR2 reads YSYEKL. CDR3 sequence reads: CASSQVGGSSGANVLIF. Written as DNA, the CDR3 is TGCGCCAGCAGCCAAGTGGGCGGGAGCTCTGGGGCCAACGTCCTGATTTTC.

The chain is built from TRBV29-1 and TRBJ2-5, with TRBD2 matching 12 bases. V lost 8 bases to trimming and J lost 1 base; unmatched junction nucleotides: 14. CDR1 and CDR2 from the germline V gene are SQVTM and ANQGSEA. This CDR3 is built from 17 residues. DNA of the CDR3: TGCAGCACCAGGACTAGCGGGGCAGACCTACTCCAAGAGACCCAGTACTTC. Translated: CSTRTSGADLLQETQYF.

This clonotype was seen many times. The CDR3 region has the DNA TGTGCCAGCAGCTTACGAACCGGGACAAAAGAGACCCAGTACTTC. This encodes CASSLRTGTKETQYF. The V and J genes are TRBV7-9 and TRBJ2-5; tentative D call: TRBD1 (6 bases). The V end lost 2 bases, the J end lost 3 bases, and 13 bases lay between the germline ends. This CDR3 has 15 residues. In germline, CDR1 is SEHNR, CDR2 FQNEAQ (reference sequence).

There are many counts of this clonotype. The rearrangement joins TRBV7-2 to TRBJ1-2, with D hard to call. CDR1 is SGHTA and CDR2 is FQGNSA in the germline V gene. Trimming stripped 2 bases from V and 4 bases from J, with 8 bases between. This CDR3 spans 13 amino acids. In DNA form, the CDR3 reads TGTGCCAGCAGCTTAAAACGGTTCTATGGCTACACCTTC. Translating gives CASSLKRFYGYTF.

This clonotype was seen a handful of times. The chain is built from TRBV19 and TRBJ2-2; 14 nucleotides line up with TRBD2. Germline CDR1 and CDR2: LNHDA and SQIVND (reference sequence). The trim removed 0 bases at V and 4 bases at J, leaving 7 bases unmatched. The CDR3 is 19 amino acids. The CDR3, as DNA: TGTGCCAGTAGTATAGATCGACTAGCGGGGGGGCGCGGCACCGGGGAGCTGTTTTTT. Translation gives CASSIDRLAGGRGTGELFF.

The V call is TRBV7-9, the J call TRBJ1-2, with unresolved D. The CDR3 runs 13 residues. Germline CDR1 SEHNR, CDR2 FQNEAQ (reference sequence). Trimming took off 2 bases at V and 8 bases at J, with 12 bases between the two ends. This CDR3 reads CASSLWGEQGYTF. DNA for the CDR3: TGTGCCAGCAGCTTATGGGGTGAGCAGGGCTACACCTTC.

This chain joins TRBV12-3 or TRBV12-4 and TRBJ2-7; the D call may be TRBD1 or TRBD2 (5 bases each). The CDR3 covers 15 residues. Between the trimmed V and J ends, which lost 5 bases and 2 bases, there was a span of 16 bases. The CDR3 region is CASSLLEGRTYEQYF. The CDR3 DNA sequence: TGTGCCAGCAGTCTCCTTGAGGGGAGAACCTACGAGCAGTACTTC.

This clonotype occurred many times. The rearrangement joins TRBV19 to TRBJ1-2; D is ambiguous. In germline, CDR1 is LNHDA, CDR2 SQIVND (reference sequence). The CDR3 extends over 16 amino acids. V was pared by 0 bases and J by 6 bases, with 17 bases between. The CDR3 loop is CASSIEGRPYADGYTF. DNA for the CDR3: TGTGCCAGTAGTATAGAAGGCAGGCCGTATGCCGATGGCTACACCTTC. Variable domain in full (rest from reference TRBV19 and TRBJ1-2): DGGITQSPKYLFRKEGQNVTLSCEQNLNHDAMYWYRQDPGQGLRLIYYSQIVNDFQKGDIAEGYSVSREKKESFPLTVTSAQKNPTAFYLCASSIEGRPYADGYTFGSGTRLTVV.

This clonotype turned up a few times. V is TRBV19 and J is TRBJ2-2; D gene unclear. The V and J ends lost 3 bases and 4 bases respectively, with 12 bases between them. Germline V gene lookup returns CDR1 LNHDA and CDR2 SQIVND (reference sequence). This CDR3 region has 15 residues. Here the CDR3 reads CASSILSPGTGELFF. The CDR3 DNA is TGTGCCAGTAGTATTTTGTCCCCAGGCACCGGGGAGCTGTTTTTT.

The V call is TRBV29-1, the J call TRBJ2-2; D unresolved. Germline V CDR1 and CDR2: SQVTM, ANQGSEA. V gave up 0 bases and J gave up 8 bases, with 1 base separating them. This CDR3 is built from 10 residues. CDR3: CSVEEGELFF. The DNA of the CDR3 is TGCAGCGTTGAAGAGGGGGAGCTGTTTTTT.

The chain links TRBV10-2 to TRBJ2-5; D may correspond to TRBD1 or TRBD2 (5 bases each). The CDR3 extends over 15 amino acids. CDR1 WSHSY and CDR2 SAAADI come from the germline V gene. Trimming took 2 bases from V and 4 from J, leaving 14 bases between them. In DNA form, the CDR3 reads TGCGCCAGCAGTGAGACTGATATTGGGGGAGAGACCCAGTACTTC. This sequence encodes CASSETDIGGETQYF.

This chain connects TRBV25-1 to TRBJ1-1; D is ambiguous. Germline V lookup: CDR1 MGHDK, CDR2 SYGVNS. The V and J ends lost 7 bases and 5 bases respectively, with 8 bases between them. The CDR3 contains 11 residues. CDR3 sequence: CASNAGTEAFF. DNA of the CDR3: TGTGCCAGCAATGCGGGAACTGAAGCTTTCTTT.